This T cell receptor (beta chain) was identified in a study of shared clonotypes between healthy human individuals (dated by TCRdb to about 2020). Regarding the study in general: The cohort included a few men and a couple of women between 18 and 49 years of age. For each donor, three plates each were used for CD4 naive and CD4 memory, two plates were used for CD8 naive, and one plate was used for CD8 memory. Each donor's leukapheresis produced roughly between roughly 0.85 and 10 billion PBMCs. Different laboratories and diverse techniques were used to prepare libraries and sequence TCR repertoires, to increase sequencing depth and limit assay-specific biases. To estimate repertoire size and how much clonotypes are shared between individuals, the study performed deep sequencing of blood TCR repertoires from roughly five healthy adults.

General conclusions and limits of the study: Compared with non-shared clonotypes, the clonotypes found in all four sorted-subset donors had higher generation probabilities. When several donors were compared, the shared fraction of clonotypes was roughly 5% for naive CD4, over 3% for naive CD8, roughly 2.3% for memory CD4, and around 0.37% for memory CD8. Naive subsets generally had larger estimated clonotype richness than memory subsets. Because the study included a small number of donors, the genetic and exposure-history diversity represented was limited. Incomplete sequencing was indicated by rarefaction of sorted-subset datasets, despite the large sequencing depth. Sampling was limited to blood, and TCR repertoires in tissue likely differ from TCR repertoires in blood. Based on pairwise subsampling, the degree of clonotype sharing among donors was expected to be affected by sequencing depth.

Using the deep immunoSEQ assay, TCR CDR3 regions were amplified from genomic DNA by multiplex PCR. For each cell subset, the extracted genomic DNA was distributed evenly across all wells of several immunoSEQ 96-well plates, and each plate served as one replicate. For sorted subsets, each replicate PCR was loaded with 200 ng genomic DNA, equivalent to some 27,000 T cell genomes. Purified libraries were quantified with a Qubit 3.0 fluorometer, sized on a Bioanalyzer 2100, and re-quantified with the KAPA Library Quantification kit. Each immunoSEQ 96-well plate was sequenced on its own single-read 150-cycle Illumina NextSeq 550 flow cell. The source study handled its data this way. Because the immunoSEQ output held only junctional sequences and lacked quality scores, the filtering could not match the filtering applied to full-length reads. Sequences were annotated with PyIR, a Python wrapper for IgBLAST v1.9, and V/J genes and CDR3 were assigned using IMGT germline references. Reads were removed for weak V/J assignments (E-value above 1e-6), missing CDR3, stop codons, out-of-frame junctions, or ambiguous translated residues. V3J clonotypes were defined as sequences sharing an identical inferred V gene, J gene, and CDR3 amino acid sequence. Percentage overlap between repertoires was computed as shared unique clonotypes divided by the size of the smaller repertoire. RTK rarefaction, the Chao1 estimator, and Recon v2.1 estimates of unobserved clonotypes were used to assess repertoire richness. Generation probabilities were computed with OLGA for all TCRbeta clonotypes obtained by the gDNA method from several donors. TCRdb took this table from immuneACCESS and kept in-frame rearrangements with V and J called. Such tables lack part of the clones; where checked against another copy, unresolved V genes explain under half of the gap, and the rest is unexplained. D and trimming come from the DNA, and the V and J calls and clone size come from that table. This sample is represented by roughly 2.4 million clones; around 95% of them were singletons. The ten largest clones add up to around 0.13% of the sample.

With regard to this clone: Its antigen is not yet known. No much larger clone exists at a distance of one base, and base qualities are not known.

CDR1 and CDR2 are drawn from the germline V gene: MNHNS, SASEGT. Including the terminal cysteine and phenylalanine, the CDR3 comprises 13 residues. The sequence is cut down to CDR3 DNA, 39 bases in frame from base 1. Trimming takes 3 bases from V and 4 bases from J, and the germline ends sit 9 bases apart. The donors were healthy, HIV-negative adults with no recently reported acute infections or vaccinations. Only Caucasian adults living in Nashville, Tennessee, USA were represented among the donors. CD4+ T cells were enriched by magnetic negative selection, after which naive cells were positively selected on CD45RA and the negative fraction was taken as the memory subset. Blood was collected by leukapheresis, and PBMCs were isolated by Ficoll-Histopaque density gradient centrifugation and then cryopreserved in liquid nitrogen vapor phase. Analytical flow cytometry was used to check the purity and quantity of every magnetically sorted T cell population. Genomic DNA was isolated from each sorted fraction and quantified by UV absorbance on a Nanodrop 2000c.

In this chain, TRBV6-1 is recombined with TRBJ2-5; the best D guess is TRBD2, with 6 bases matching. The origin of this receptor is a man aged 18 to 35 in good health. Material: naive CD4+ T cells sorted from blood. The label giving this sample's cell subset or site can be read as: CD45RA+ positively selected. The CDR3 protein: CASSDGEAETQYF. The DNA sequence reads TGTGCCAGCAGTGACGGGGAGGCAGAGACCCAGTACTTC.